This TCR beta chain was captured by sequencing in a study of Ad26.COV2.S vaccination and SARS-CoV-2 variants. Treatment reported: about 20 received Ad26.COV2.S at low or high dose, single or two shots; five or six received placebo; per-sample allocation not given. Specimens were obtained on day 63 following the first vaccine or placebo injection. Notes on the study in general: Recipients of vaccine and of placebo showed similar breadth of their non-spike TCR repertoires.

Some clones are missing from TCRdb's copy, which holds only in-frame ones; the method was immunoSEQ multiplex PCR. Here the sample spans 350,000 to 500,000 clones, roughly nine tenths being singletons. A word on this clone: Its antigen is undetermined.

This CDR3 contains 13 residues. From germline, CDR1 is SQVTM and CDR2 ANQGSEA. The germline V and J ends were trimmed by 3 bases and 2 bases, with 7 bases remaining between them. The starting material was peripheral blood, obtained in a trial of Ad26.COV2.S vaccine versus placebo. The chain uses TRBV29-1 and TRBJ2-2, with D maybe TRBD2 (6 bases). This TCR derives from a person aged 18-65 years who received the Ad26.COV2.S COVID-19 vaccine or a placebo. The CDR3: CSVEEGNTGELFF. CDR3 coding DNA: TGCAGCGTTGAGGAGGGCAACACCGGGGAGCTGTTTTTT.